Described below is a single T cell receptor beta chain sequence and its context. Its target is not known. This sample is part of a study of cytomegalovirus exposure and HLA in healthy donors. Across the whole study: Approximately 170 million T cells yielded 90 million to 130 million unique TCR beta sequences in earlier analysis. Study results and limitations: The classifier was said to identify cytomegalovirus status with high specificity and sensitivity. It was only CMV serostatus that was available as immune exposure information.

CDR1 is SGHKS, CDR2 YYEKEE, per germline (reference sequence). Trimming took 0 bases from V and 2 from J, leaving 18 bases between them. The CDR3 runs 17 residues. The PCR employed 60 Vbeta primers together with 13 Jbeta primers. Original methodology: There were some 87 million unique TCR beta chains by a later count, and 8.5 million to 14 million of them were shared. TCRdb's table, derived via immunoSEQ multiplex PCR, lists solely in-frame clones and lacks some. That table supplies the V and J calls and clone size; D and trimming were determined from the DNA. This repertoire shows over 200,000 clones, roughly 91% found once; its top ten account for about 1%.

This receptor was identified in a woman younger than 30 in good health and CMV-seronegative. Sequenced sample: PBMCs. This chain connects TRBV5-5 to TRBJ2-7; a possible D gene is TRBD2 (5 bases). The CDR3 spells CASSLAGSSRKAYEQYF. CDR3 DNA: TGTGCCAGCAGCTTGGCGGGATCGTCCAGGAAGGCCTACGAGCAGTACTTC.